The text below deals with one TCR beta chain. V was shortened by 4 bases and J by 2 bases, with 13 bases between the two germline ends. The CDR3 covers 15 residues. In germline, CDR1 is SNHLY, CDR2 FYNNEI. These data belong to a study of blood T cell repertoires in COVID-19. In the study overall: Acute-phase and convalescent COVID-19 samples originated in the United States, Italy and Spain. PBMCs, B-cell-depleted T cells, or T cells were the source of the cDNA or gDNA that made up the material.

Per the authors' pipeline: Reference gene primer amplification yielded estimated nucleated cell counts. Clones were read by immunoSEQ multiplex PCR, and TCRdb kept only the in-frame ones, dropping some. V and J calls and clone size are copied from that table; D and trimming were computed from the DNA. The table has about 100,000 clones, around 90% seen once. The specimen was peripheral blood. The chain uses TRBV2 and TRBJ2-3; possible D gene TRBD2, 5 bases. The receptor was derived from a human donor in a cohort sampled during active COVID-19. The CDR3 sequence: CASSGGLPFTDTQYF. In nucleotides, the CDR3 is TGTGCCAGCAGTGGCGGGCTACCGTTCACAGATACGCAGTATTTT.